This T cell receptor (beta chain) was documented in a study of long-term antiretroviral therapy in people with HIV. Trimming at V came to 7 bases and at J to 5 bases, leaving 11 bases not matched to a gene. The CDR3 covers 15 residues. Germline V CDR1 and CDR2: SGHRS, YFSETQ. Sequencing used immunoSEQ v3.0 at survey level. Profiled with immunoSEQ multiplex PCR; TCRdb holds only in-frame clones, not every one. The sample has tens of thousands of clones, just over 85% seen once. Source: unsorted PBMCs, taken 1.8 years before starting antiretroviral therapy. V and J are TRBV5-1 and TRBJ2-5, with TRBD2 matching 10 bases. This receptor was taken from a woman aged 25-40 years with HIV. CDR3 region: CASGYGTSEWETQYF. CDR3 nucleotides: TGCGCCAGCGGATACGGGACTAGCGAGTGGGAGACCCAGTACTTC.